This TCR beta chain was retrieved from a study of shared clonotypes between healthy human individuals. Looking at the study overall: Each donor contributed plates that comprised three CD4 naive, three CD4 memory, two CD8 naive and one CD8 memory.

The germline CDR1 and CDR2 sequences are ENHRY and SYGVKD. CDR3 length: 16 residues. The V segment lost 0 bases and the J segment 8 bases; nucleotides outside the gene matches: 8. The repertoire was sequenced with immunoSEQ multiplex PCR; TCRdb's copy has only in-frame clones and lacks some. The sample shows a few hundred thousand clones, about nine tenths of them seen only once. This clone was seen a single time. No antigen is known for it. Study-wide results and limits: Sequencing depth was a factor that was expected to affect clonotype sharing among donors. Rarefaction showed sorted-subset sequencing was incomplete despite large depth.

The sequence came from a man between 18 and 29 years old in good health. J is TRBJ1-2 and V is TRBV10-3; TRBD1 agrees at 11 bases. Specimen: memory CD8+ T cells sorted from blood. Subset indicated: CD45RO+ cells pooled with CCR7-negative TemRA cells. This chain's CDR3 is CAISESLDRGRVGYTF. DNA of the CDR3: TGTGCCATCAGTGAGTCTTTGGACAGGGGGCGCGTAGGCTACACCTTC.